Listed below are T cell receptor beta chains from one sample, sequenced in a study of regulatory T cells in long-lasting Graves disease. TCRdb fed the multiplex PCR reads into MiXCR, producing one record per CDR3 protein. The sample records fewer than 450,000 distinct CDR3 sequences, less than 25% being singletons. The input for sequencing was peripheral blood mononuclear cells (PBMCs), taken when the disease was refractory, from a patient treated with antithyroid drugs. Receptors originate from a female donor with Graves disease. The CDR3 runs from the conserved cysteine through the conserved F or W. D genes are given only for firm matches. The size field is filled for only some rows; it gives once, few, many or a size class.

clone size: .; V gene: TRBV3-1; D gene: TRBD1; J gene: TRBJ1-5; CDR3 DNA: TGTGCCAGCAGCCAAGACAGGGGGCAGGGTCAGCCCCAGCATTTT; CDR3 protein: CASSQDRGQGQPQHF
clone size: many; V gene: TRBV30; D gene: .; J gene: TRBJ1-2; CDR3 DNA: TGTGCCTGGTCACTCCGCCGGAACAGCGCTAACTATGGCTACACCTTC; CDR3 protein: CAWSLRRNSANYGYTF
clone size: .; V gene: TRBV6-2/TRBV6-3; D gene: TRBD2; J gene: TRBJ2-7; CDR3 DNA: TGTGCCAGCAGTTACCCCCCCCCCAGCGGGAGTTACCACGAGCAGTACTTC; CDR3 protein: CASSYPPPSGSYHEQYF
clone size: many; V gene: TRBV28; D gene: TRBD1; J gene: TRBJ2-5; CDR3 DNA: TGTGCCAGCAGTTCCCCGAGGACAGGGAGACAACAAGAGACCCAGTACTTC; CDR3 protein: CASSSPRTGRQQETQYF
clone size: .; V gene: TRBV19; D gene: .; J gene: TRBJ1-5; CDR3 DNA: TGTGCCAGTACTTCTAGACGGGAGGGTCAGCCCCAGCATTTT; CDR3 protein: CASTSRREGQPQHF
clone size: .; V gene: TRBV6-2/TRBV6-3; D gene: .; J gene: TRBJ1-4; CDR3 DNA: TGTGCCAGCAGTTCACAAAGTTCTAATGAAAAACTGTTTTTT; CDR3 protein: CASSSQSSNEKLFF
clone size: many; V gene: TRBV20-1; D gene: .; J gene: TRBJ2-7; CDR3 DNA: TGCAGTGCTAGAACGGGTAGAGGAGAGCAGTACTTC; CDR3 protein: CSARTGRGEQYF
clone size: .; V gene: TRBV10-3; D gene: .; J gene: TRBJ2-1; CDR3 DNA: TGTGCCATCAGTGATACGGCCGCCAACAATGAGCAGTTCTTC; CDR3 protein: CAISDTAANNEQFF
clone size: many; V gene: TRBV2; D gene: TRBD1; J gene: TRBJ1-1; CDR3 DNA: TGTGCCAGCATACAGGGGGCGATGAACACTGAAGCTTTCTTT; CDR3 protein: CASIQGAMNTEAFF
clone size: many; V gene: TRBV7-2; D gene: .; J gene: TRBJ2-5; CDR3 DNA: TGTGCCAGCAGCTTAGACGGGGTGGGTCAGACCCAGTACTTC; CDR3 protein: CASSLDGVGQTQYF
clone size: .; V gene: TRBV18; D gene: .; J gene: TRBJ1-1; CDR3 DNA: TGTGCCAGCTCACCACTTCCGGAGACCGCTGAAGCTTTCTTT; CDR3 protein: CASSPLPETAEAFF
clone size: .; V gene: TRBV7-2; D gene: .; J gene: TRBJ1-6; CDR3 DNA: TGTGCCAGCAGCTCTGGACAGATTAATTCACCCCTCCACTTT; CDR3 protein: CASSSGQINSPLHF
clone size: few; V gene: TRBV19; D gene: TRBD1; J gene: TRBJ2-7; CDR3 DNA: TGTGCCAGTAGTACCCGGACAGGGGGCCTCGGGGAGCAGTACTTC; CDR3 protein: CASSTRTGGLGEQYF
clone size: many; V gene: TRBV2; D gene: TRBD2; J gene: TRBJ2-5; CDR3 DNA: TGTGCCAGCAGCGCACTTTGGTCAGAATTAGCGGGAGGACTACAAGAGACCCAGTACTTC; CDR3 protein: CASSALWSELAGGLQETQYF
clone size: .; V gene: TRBV7-8; D gene: .; J gene: TRBJ1-3; CDR3 DNA: TGTGCCAGCAGCTTGATTTGGGCAAGGATGCCCCCCGAGGGAGGAAACACCATATATTTT; CDR3 protein: CASSLIWARMPPEGGNTIYF
clone size: .; V gene: TRBV7-9; D gene: .; J gene: TRBJ1-5; CDR3 DNA: TGTGCCAGCGGCTTTGGACAGACCCAGCCCCAGCATTTT; CDR3 protein: CASGFGQTQPQHF
clone size: many; V gene: TRBV15; D gene: .; J gene: TRBJ1-2; CDR3 DNA: TGTGCCACCAGCTCCTCGGGGACCTTTGCCTATGGCTACACCTTC; CDR3 protein: CATSSSGTFAYGYTF
clone size: .; V gene: TRBV19; D gene: .; J gene: TRBJ1-6; CDR3 DNA: TGTGCCAGTAGGAAAGACAGCGCAAGAAATAATTCACCCCTCCACTTT; CDR3 protein: CASRKDSARNNSPLHF
clone size: few; V gene: TRBV7-9; D gene: TRBD2; J gene: TRBJ2-2; CDR3 DNA: TGTGCCAGCAGCCGACGGCGGACTAGCGGGAGAGCCAACACCGGGGAGCTGTTTTTT; CDR3 protein: CASSRRRTSGRANTGELFF
clone size: many; V gene: TRBV28; D gene: .; J gene: TRBJ2-7; CDR3 DNA: TGTGCCAGCAGTTTATATGCGGGGTCCGAGCAGTACTTC; CDR3 protein: CASSLYAGSEQYF
clone size: .; V gene: TRBV5-1; D gene: TRBD1; J gene: TRBJ1-6; CDR3 DNA: TGCGCCAGCAGCTCCGCCACAGGGGGAGATAATTCACCCCTCCACTTT; CDR3 protein: CASSSATGGDNSPLHF
clone size: few; V gene: TRBV19; D gene: TRBD1; J gene: TRBJ2-2; CDR3 DNA: TGTGCCAGTAGCGTACTAACAGGGGGAACCGGGGAGCTGTTTTTT; CDR3 protein: CASSVLTGGTGELFF
clone size: .; V gene: TRBV19; D gene: .; J gene: TRBJ1-1; CDR3 DNA: TGTGCCAGTACCTTTAGTGTGTTTGGCACAGGCGGTTCGAACACTGAAGCTTTCTTT; CDR3 protein: CASTFSVFGTGGSNTEAFF
clone size: .; V gene: TRBV7-2; D gene: TRBD1; J gene: TRBJ2-6; CDR3 DNA: TGTGCCAGCAGCTTAGACCTAAGGGGACAGCCAATCCACTCTGGGGCCAACGTCCTGACTTTC; CDR3 protein: CASSLDLRGQPIHSGANVLTF
clone size: few; V gene: TRBV7-8; D gene: TRBD2; J gene: TRBJ2-7; CDR3 DNA: TGTGCCAGCAGCCAAAGGCGGGCGGGAGGGGCCTACGAGCAGTACTTC; CDR3 protein: CASSQRRAGGAYEQYF
clone size: .; V gene: TRBV7-2; D gene: .; J gene: TRBJ2-2; CDR3 DNA: TGTGCCAGCAGGTTAGGGACAACGAACACCGGGGAGCTGTTTTTT; CDR3 protein: CASRLGTTNTGELFF
clone size: few; V gene: TRBV27; D gene: .; J gene: TRBJ2-7; CDR3 DNA: TGTGCCAGCACCCCTGGCCGTCCCCCCTACGAGCAGTACTTC; CDR3 protein: CASTPGRPPYEQYF
clone size: many; V gene: TRBV11-2; D gene: .; J gene: TRBJ1-1; CDR3 DNA: TGTGCCAGCACCGCGAGAGGGAACACTGAAGCTTTCTTT; CDR3 protein: CASTARGNTEAFF
clone size: many; V gene: TRBV28; D gene: TRBD2; J gene: TRBJ2-7; CDR3 DNA: TGTGCCAGCAGTTCGACTAGCGGGACGCGTGGCTCCTACGAGCAGTACTTC; CDR3 protein: CASSSTSGTRGSYEQYF
clone size: few; V gene: TRBV3-1; D gene: TRBD2; J gene: TRBJ2-7; CDR3 DNA: TGTGCCAGCAGCCAAGGCAGCGGGAGGGCCTACGAGCAGTACTTC; CDR3 protein: CASSQGSGRAYEQYF
clone size: many; V gene: TRBV5-8; D gene: .; J gene: TRBJ1-4; CDR3 DNA: TGTGCCAGCAGCTTGGAGCCAACTAATGAAAAACTGTTTTTT; CDR3 protein: CASSLEPTNEKLFF
clone size: .; V gene: TRBV7-8; D gene: TRBD2; J gene: TRBJ2-7; CDR3 DNA: TGTGCCAGCAGCTCGGTAGGACTAGCGGAGTTTCACGAGCAGTACTTC; CDR3 protein: CASSSVGLAEFHEQYF
clone size: .; V gene: TRBV6-1; D gene: TRBD1; J gene: TRBJ2-7; CDR3 DNA: TGTGCCAGCAAGCCGGGACAGGGGACCTACGAGCAGTACTTC; CDR3 protein: CASKPGQGTYEQYF
clone size: many; V gene: TRBV28; D gene: TRBD2; J gene: TRBJ2-7; CDR3 DNA: TGTGCCAGCAGTTTGGCTAGCGGGGGTTCCTACGAGCAGTACTTC; CDR3 protein: CASSLASGGSYEQYF
clone size: .; V gene: TRBV13; D gene: .; J gene: TRBJ2-5; CDR3 DNA: TGTGCCAGCACGCTCCAGGCACTTCGAGAGACCCAGTACTTC; CDR3 protein: CASTLQALRETQYF
clone size: few; V gene: TRBV6-5; D gene: TRBD2; J gene: TRBJ2-1; CDR3 DNA: TGTGCCAGCAGTTACTCGAAGTCTAGCGGGAGCCATGAGCAGTTCTTC; CDR3 protein: CASSYSKSSGSHEQFF
clone size: .; V gene: TRBV3-1; D gene: .; J gene: TRBJ1-4; CDR3 DNA: TGTGCCAGCAGCCAAGTTCTCTTCGAAAAACTGTTTTTT; CDR3 protein: CASSQVLFEKLFF
clone size: few; V gene: TRBV4-1; D gene: .; J gene: TRBJ2-5; CDR3 DNA: TGCGCCAGCAGCCAAGACCAAGAGACCCAGTACTTC; CDR3 protein: CASSQDQETQYF
clone size: .; V gene: TRBV10-3; D gene: TRBD2; J gene: TRBJ2-5; CDR3 DNA: TGTGCCATCGCTAGCGGGGGGACCCCGGGGGAGACCCAGTACTTC; CDR3 protein: CAIASGGTPGETQYF
clone size: many; V gene: TRBV11-2; D gene: .; J gene: TRBJ1-1; CDR3 DNA: TGTGCCAGCAGCTTCGACAGAAACACTGAAGCTTTCTTT; CDR3 protein: CASSFDRNTEAFF
clone size: few; V gene: TRBV28; D gene: .; J gene: TRBJ1-4; CDR3 DNA: TGTGCCAGCAGTTCAACTTATAATGAAAAACTGTTTTTT; CDR3 protein: CASSSTYNEKLFF
clone size: few; V gene: TRBV6-9; D gene: TRBD2; J gene: TRBJ2-3; CDR3 DNA: TGTGCCAGCAGTTACCGGCTAGCGGGAGGAGCGGATACGCAGTATTTT; CDR3 protein: CASSYRLAGGADTQYF
clone size: .; V gene: TRBV9; D gene: .; J gene: TRBJ1-3; CDR3 DNA: TGTGCCAGCAGCATCGGACCGCTTGCTGCTGGAAACACCATATATTTT; CDR3 protein: CASSIGPLAAGNTIYF
clone size: .; V gene: TRBV6-1; D gene: .; J gene: TRBJ1-2; CDR3 DNA: TGTGCCAGCAGCCTTACCCCACGCGACAGCTATGGCTACACCTTC; CDR3 protein: CASSLTPRDSYGYTF
clone size: .; V gene: TRBV7-9; D gene: TRBD1; J gene: TRBJ1-2; CDR3 DNA: TGTGCCAGCAGATTCAGCGGACAGGGTTATGGCTACACCTTC; CDR3 protein: CASRFSGQGYGYTF
clone size: .; V gene: TRBV12-3/TRBV12-4; D gene: .; J gene: TRBJ2-7; CDR3 DNA: TGTGCCAGCAGATCCGGACGGAGGAGCTCCTACGAGCAGTACTTC; CDR3 protein: CASRSGRRSSYEQYF
clone size: many; V gene: TRBV6-1; D gene: .; J gene: TRBJ1-2; CDR3 DNA: TGTGCCAGCAGTCCCATGGCCCATCGGAATGGCTACACCTTC; CDR3 protein: CASSPMAHRNGYTF
clone size: many; V gene: TRBV7-2; D gene: TRBD1; J gene: TRBJ1-2; CDR3 DNA: TGTGCCAGCAGCCACCCGGGGACAGAACTAACCTATTATGGCTACACCTTC; CDR3 protein: CASSHPGTELTYYGYTF
clone size: many; V gene: TRBV20-1; D gene: .; J gene: TRBJ1-1; CDR3 DNA: TGCAGGCCGGGACACGGCTTGACTGAAGCTTTCTTT; CDR3 protein: CRPGHGLTEAFF
clone size: .; V gene: TRBV5-1; D gene: .; J gene: TRBJ2-1; CDR3 DNA: TGCGCCAGCAGCTCCCTTAGGGGAGATGAGCAGTTCTTC; CDR3 protein: CASSSLRGDEQFF
clone size: .; V gene: TRBV20-1; D gene: TRBD1; J gene: TRBJ1-5; CDR3 DNA: TGCAGTGCTAGGGGGACAGGGAGGAATCAGCCCCAGCATTTT; CDR3 protein: CSARGTGRNQPQHF
clone size: few; V gene: TRBV11-2; D gene: TRBD2; J gene: TRBJ2-5; CDR3 DNA: TGTGCCAGCAGCTTAGTTCTAGCGGGAGGGACCCAGTACTTC; CDR3 protein: CASSLVLAGGTQYF
clone size: .; V gene: TRBV10-3; D gene: TRBD2; J gene: TRBJ2-7; CDR3 DNA: TGTGCCATCAGTAAACTAGCGGGGACCTACGAGCAGTACTTC; CDR3 protein: CAISKLAGTYEQYF
clone size: few; V gene: TRBV7-2; D gene: TRBD1; J gene: TRBJ1-2; CDR3 DNA: TGTGCCAGCAGCTTAGACAGGGGTGTAAGCTACACCTTC; CDR3 protein: CASSLDRGVSYTF
clone size: many; V gene: TRBV12-3/TRBV12-4; D gene: .; J gene: TRBJ1-6; CDR3 DNA: TGTGCCAGCAGCCACGAGGAGGACAATTCACCCCTCCACTTT; CDR3 protein: CASSHEEDNSPLHF
clone size: .; V gene: TRBV6-1; D gene: .; J gene: TRBJ1-4; CDR3 DNA: TGTGCCAGCAGTCACGGCCCCCGGGACACTAATGAAAAACTGTTTTTT; CDR3 protein: CASSHGPRDTNEKLFF
clone size: few; V gene: TRBV10-2; D gene: TRBD1; J gene: TRBJ2-4; CDR3 DNA: TGCGCCAGCAGTGATACAGGGGGCACACAGTACTTC; CDR3 protein: CASSDTGGTQYF